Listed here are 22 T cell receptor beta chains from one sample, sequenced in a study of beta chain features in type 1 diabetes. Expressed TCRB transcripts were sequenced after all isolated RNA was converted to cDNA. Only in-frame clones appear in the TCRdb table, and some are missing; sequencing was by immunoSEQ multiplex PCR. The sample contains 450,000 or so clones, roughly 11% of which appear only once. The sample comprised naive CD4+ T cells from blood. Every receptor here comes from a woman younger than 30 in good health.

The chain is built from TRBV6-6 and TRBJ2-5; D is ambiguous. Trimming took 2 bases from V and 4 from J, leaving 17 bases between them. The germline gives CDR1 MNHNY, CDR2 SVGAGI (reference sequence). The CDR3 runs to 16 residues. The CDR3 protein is CASSYIGTLKRETQYF. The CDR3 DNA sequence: TGTGCCAGCAGTTACATCGGCACCCTAAAGCGAGAGACCCAGTACTTC.

The CDR3 here is CASSQPRRGRIYGYTF. CDR3 sequence (DNA): TGCGCCAGCAGTCAGCCACGCAGGGGGCGTATCTATGGCTACACCTTC. The V and J genes are TRBV23-1 and TRBJ1-2; 8 nucleotides align to TRBD1. TRBV23-1 belongs to the ORF category, with a function that is uncertain. The CDR3 is 16 amino acids. The J segment lost 4 bases and the V segment lost 3 bases, leaving 10 bases of the junction unmatched.

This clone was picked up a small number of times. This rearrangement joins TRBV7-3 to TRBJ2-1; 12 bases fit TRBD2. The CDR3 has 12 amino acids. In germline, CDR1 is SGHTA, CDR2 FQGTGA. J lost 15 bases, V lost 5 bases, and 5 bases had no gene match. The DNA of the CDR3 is TGTGCCAGCAGCCCCCTAGCGGGGGGGTTGTTCTTC. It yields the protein CASSPLAGGLFF.

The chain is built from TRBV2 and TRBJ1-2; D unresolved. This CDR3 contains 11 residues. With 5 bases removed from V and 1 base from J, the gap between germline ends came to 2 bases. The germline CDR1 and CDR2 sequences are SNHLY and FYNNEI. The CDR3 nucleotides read TGTGCCAGCAGTAGTAACTATGGCTACACCTTC. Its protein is CASSSNYGYTF.

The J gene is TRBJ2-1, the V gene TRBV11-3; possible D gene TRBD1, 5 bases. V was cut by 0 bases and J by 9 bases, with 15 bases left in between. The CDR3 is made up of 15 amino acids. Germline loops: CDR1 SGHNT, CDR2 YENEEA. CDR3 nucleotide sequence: TGTGCCAGCAGCTTAGAACTTGTGACAGTGGGTGAGCAGTTCTTC. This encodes CASSLELVTVGEQFF. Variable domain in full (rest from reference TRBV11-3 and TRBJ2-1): EAGVVQSPRYKIIEKKQPVAFWCNPISGHNTLYWYLQNLGQGPELLIRYENEEAVDDSQLPKDRFSAERLKGVDSTLKIQPAELGDSAVYLCASSLELVTVGEQFFGPGTRLTVL.

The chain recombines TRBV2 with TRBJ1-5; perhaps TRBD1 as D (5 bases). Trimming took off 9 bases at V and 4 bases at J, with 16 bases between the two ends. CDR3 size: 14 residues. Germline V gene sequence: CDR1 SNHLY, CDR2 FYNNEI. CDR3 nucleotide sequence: TGTGCCAGTTCCCGGGGACTACGAAATCAGCCCCAGCATTTT. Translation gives CASSRGLRNQPQHF.

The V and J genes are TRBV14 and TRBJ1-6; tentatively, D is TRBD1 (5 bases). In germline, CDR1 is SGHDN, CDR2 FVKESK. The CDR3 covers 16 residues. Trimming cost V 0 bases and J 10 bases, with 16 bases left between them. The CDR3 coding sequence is TGTGCCAGCAGCCAAGATTCCCGGGGGTGGAGATCACCCCTCCACTTT. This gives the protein CASSQDSRGWRSPLHF.

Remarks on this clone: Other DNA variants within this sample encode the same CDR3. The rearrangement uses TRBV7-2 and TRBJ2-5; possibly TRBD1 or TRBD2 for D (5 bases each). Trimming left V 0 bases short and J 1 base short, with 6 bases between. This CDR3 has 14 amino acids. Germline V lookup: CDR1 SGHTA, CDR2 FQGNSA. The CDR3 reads CASSLAGAQETQYF. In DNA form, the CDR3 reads TGTGCCAGCAGCTTAGCCGGGGCCCAAGAGACCCAGTACTTC.

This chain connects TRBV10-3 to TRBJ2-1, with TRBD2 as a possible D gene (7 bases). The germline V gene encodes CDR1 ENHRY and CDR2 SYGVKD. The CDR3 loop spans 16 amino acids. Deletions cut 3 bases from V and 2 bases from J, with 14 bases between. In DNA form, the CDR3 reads TGTGCCATCAGTGAAGGGGGGAGGGCGACCTACAATGAGCAGTTCTTC. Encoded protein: CAISEGGRATYNEQFF.

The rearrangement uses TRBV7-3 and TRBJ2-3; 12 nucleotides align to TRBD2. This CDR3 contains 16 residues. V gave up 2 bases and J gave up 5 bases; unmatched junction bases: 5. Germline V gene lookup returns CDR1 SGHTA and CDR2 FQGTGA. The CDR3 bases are TGTGCCAGCAGCTTAGTGCCTAGCGGGAGGGTAGATACGCAGTATTTT. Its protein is CASSLVPSGRVDTQYF. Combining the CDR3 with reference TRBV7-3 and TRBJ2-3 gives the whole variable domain GAGVSQTPSNKVTEKGKYVELRCDPISGHTALYWYRQSLGQGPEFLIYFQGTGAADDSGLPNDRFFAVRPEGSVSTLKIQRTERGDSAVYLCASSLVPSGRVDTQYFGPGTRLTVL.

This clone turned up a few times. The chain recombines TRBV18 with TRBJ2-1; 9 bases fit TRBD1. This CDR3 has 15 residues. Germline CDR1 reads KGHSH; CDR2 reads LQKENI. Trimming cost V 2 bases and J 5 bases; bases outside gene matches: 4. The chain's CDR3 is CASSPLGTGNNEQFF. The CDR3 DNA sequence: TGTGCCAGCTCACCATTGGGGACAGGGAACAATGAGCAGTTCTTC. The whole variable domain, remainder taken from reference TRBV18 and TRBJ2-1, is NAGVMQNPRHLVRRRGQEARLRCSPMKGHSHVYWYRQLPEEGLKFMVYLQKENIIDESGMPKERFSAEFPKEGPSILRIQQVVRGDSAAYFCASSPLGTGNNEQFFGPGTRLTVL.

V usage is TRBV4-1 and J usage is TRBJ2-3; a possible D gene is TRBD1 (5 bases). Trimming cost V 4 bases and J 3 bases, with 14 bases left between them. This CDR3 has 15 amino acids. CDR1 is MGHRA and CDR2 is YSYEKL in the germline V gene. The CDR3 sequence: CASSPRGLGTDTQYF. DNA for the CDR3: TGCGCCAGCAGCCCTAGGGGTTTAGGAACAGATACGCAGTATTTT.

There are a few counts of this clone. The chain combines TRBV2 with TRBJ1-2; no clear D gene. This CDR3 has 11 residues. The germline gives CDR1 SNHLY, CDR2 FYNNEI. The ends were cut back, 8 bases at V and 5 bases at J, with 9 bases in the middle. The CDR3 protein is CASGAEYGYTF. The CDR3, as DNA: TGTGCCAGCGGAGCCGAGTATGGCTACACCTTC.

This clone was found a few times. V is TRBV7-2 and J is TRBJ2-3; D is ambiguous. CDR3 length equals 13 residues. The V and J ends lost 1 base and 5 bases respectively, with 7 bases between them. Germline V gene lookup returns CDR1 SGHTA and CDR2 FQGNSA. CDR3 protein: CASSLGNLDTQYF. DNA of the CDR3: TGTGCCAGCAGCTTAGGCAATCTAGATACGCAGTATTTT.

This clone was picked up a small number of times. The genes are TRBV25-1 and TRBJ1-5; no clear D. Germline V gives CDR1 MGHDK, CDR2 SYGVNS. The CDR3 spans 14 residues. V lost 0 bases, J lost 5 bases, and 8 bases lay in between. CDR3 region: CASSEYLQDQPQHF. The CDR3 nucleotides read TGTGCCAGCAGTGAATATCTTCAGGATCAGCCCCAGCATTTT.

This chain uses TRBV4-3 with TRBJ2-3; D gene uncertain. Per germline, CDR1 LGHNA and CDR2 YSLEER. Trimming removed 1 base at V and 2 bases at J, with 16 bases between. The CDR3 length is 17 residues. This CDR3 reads CASSQGRLRALTDTQYF. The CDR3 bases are TGCGCCAGCAGCCAAGGTCGTTTGAGAGCTCTCACAGATACGCAGTATTTT.

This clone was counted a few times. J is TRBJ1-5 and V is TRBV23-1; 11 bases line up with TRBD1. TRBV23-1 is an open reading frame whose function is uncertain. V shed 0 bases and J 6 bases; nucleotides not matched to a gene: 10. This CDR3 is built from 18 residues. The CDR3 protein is CASSQSGWTGGNGQPQHF. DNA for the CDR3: TGCGCCAGCAGTCAATCAGGCTGGACAGGGGGCAATGGTCAGCCCCAGCATTTT.

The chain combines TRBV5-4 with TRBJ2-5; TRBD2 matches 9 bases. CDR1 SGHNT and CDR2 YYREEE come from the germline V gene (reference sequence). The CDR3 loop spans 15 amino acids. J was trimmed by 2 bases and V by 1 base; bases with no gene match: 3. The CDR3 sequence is CASSLRLAVQETQYF. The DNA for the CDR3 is TGTGCCAGCAGCTTGCGACTAGCGGTTCAAGAGACCCAGTACTTC.

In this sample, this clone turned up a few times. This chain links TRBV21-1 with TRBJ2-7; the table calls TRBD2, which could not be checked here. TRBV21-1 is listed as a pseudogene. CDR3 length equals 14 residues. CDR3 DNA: TGTGCCAGCAGCGTACAGCCACATTGTGGGGAGCAGTACGTC. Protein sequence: CASSVQPHCGEQYV.

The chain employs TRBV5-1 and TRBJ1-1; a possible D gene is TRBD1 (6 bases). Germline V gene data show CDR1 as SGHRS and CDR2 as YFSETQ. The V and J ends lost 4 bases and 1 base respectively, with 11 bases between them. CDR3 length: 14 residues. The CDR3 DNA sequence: TGCGCCAGCAGCCCCTGGACAGAGAACACTGAAGCTTTCTTT. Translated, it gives CASSPWTENTEAFF.

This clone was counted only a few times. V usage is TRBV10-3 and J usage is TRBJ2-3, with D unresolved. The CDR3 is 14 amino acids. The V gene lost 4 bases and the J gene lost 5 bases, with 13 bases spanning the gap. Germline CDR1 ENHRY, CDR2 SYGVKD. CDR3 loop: CAISGSTNGDTQYF. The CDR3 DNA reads TGTGCCATCAGTGGGAGCACCAACGGAGATACGCAGTATTTT.

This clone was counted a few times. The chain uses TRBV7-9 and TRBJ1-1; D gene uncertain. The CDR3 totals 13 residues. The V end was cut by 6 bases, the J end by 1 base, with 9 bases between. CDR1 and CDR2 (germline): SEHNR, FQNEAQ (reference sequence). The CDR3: CASRGETNTEAFF. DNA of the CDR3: TGTGCCAGCAGAGGTGAGACGAACACTGAAGCTTTCTTT.